The clone carrying this T cell receptor (beta chain) was seen more than once but under ten times. Germline CDR1 LGHNT, CDR2 FRNRAP. The junction had 7 bases not matched to a gene; V was cut back by 6 bases and J by 5 bases. This CDR3 has 15 residues. This record belongs to a study of cytomegalovirus exposure and HLA in healthy donors. Use of 60 Vbeta and 13 Jbeta primers characterized the PCR. Only in-frame clones appear in the TCRdb table, and some are missing; sequencing was by immunoSEQ multiplex PCR. Among around 33,000 clones, 35% to 50% were seen once, and the ten largest hold less than 2%. Sequenced input: PBMCs. The chain has TRBV12-5 and TRBJ2-2, with 9 bases that match TRBD1. The receptor comes from a woman aged 45 to 65 in good health and CMV-seronegative. The CDR3 DNA reads as TGTGCTAGTGGACAGGGGGCCCCGGGGACCGGGGAGCTGTTTTTT. Translating gives CASGQGAPGTGELFF. Supplemented by reference TRBV12-5 and TRBJ2-2, the full variable domain reads DARVTQTPRHKVTEMGQEVTMRCQPILGHNTVFWYRQTMMQGLELLAYFRNRAPLDDSGMPKDRFSAEMPDATLATLKIQPSEPRDSAVYFCASGQGAPGTGELFFGEGSRLTVL.